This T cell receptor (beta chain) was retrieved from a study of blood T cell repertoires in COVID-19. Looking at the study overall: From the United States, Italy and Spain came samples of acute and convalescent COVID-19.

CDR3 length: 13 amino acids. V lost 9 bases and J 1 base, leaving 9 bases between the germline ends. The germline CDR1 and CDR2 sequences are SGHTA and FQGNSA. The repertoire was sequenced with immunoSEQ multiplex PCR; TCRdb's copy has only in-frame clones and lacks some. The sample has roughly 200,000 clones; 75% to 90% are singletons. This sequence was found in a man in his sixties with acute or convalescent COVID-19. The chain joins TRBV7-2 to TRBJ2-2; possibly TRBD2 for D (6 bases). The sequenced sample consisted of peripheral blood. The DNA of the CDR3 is TGTGCCAGTCGGGACTGGAACACCGGGGAGCTGTTTTTT. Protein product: CASRDWNTGELFF.